These 20 T cell receptor beta chains originate from one sample sequenced in a study of CD8 T cells in ankylosing spondylitis. One entry per CDR3 protein results from TCRdb running MiXCR on the 5' RACE reads. The table includes 250,000 to 400,000 distinct CDR3 sequences, 9.5% to 13% detected once. What was sequenced was blood, either unsorted or a sorted T cell fraction (not recorded which). These receptors came from a female donor with ankylosing spondylitis or in good health (not recorded which).

This clonotype appeared many times. CDR3 in amino acids: CASSNAGGYTGELFF. The CDR3 DNA sequence: TGTGCCAGCAGTAACGCGGGGGGGTATACCGGGGAGCTGTTTTTT. The V call is TRBV27, the J call TRBJ2-2; 9 bases match TRBD2. Losses at the gene ends were 5 bases for V and 5 bases for J; bases not matched to a gene: 6. This CDR3 contains 15 residues. In germline, CDR1 is MNHEY, CDR2 SMNVEV (reference sequence).

This clonotype was seen repeatedly, ten times or more. The rearrangement uses TRBV15 and TRBJ2-1; D is perhaps TRBD2 (6 bases). From germline, CDR1 is LNHNV and CDR2 YYDKDF (reference sequence). The CDR3 runs to 14 residues. Trimming pared 6 bases from V and 6 bases from J, leaving 15 bases between. CDR3 in amino acids: CATSFLLGGNEQFF. CDR3 coding DNA: TGTGCCACCAGTTTCCTTCTGGGGGGCAATGAGCAGTTCTTC.

This clonotype was seen a single time. This may come from a read error, since a much larger clone is one base off. This chain connects TRBV5-1 to TRBJ2-3; no clear D gene. Germline V gene lookup returns CDR1 SGHRS and CDR2 YFSETQ. The CDR3 runs to 15 residues. The ends were cut back, 4 bases at V and 2 bases at J, with 14 bases in the middle. CDR3 coding DNA: TGCGCCAGCAGCCTGCGACGACCTAACACAGATACGCAGTATTTT. Translated: CASSLRRPNTDTQYF.

V and J are TRBV30 and TRBJ2-2; D is ambiguous. Germline V gene sequence: CDR1 GTSNPN, CDR2 SVGIG (reference sequence). The CDR3 is 13 residues long. Trimming removed 1 base at V and 6 bases at J, with 9 bases between. In DNA form, the CDR3 reads TGTGCCTGGAGTGAATTCCAGTCCGGGGAGCTGTTTTTT. It is translated as CAWSEFQSGELFF.

The rearrangement uses TRBV5-5 and TRBJ2-2; 8 positions match TRBD1. The CDR3 is made up of 15 amino acids. V shed 3 bases, J shed 6 bases, and the junction held 7 bases outside the gene matches. CDR1 is SGHKS, CDR2 YYEKEE, per germline (reference sequence). The CDR3 spells CASSSTGVIPGELFF. The CDR3, as DNA: TGTGCCAGCAGCTCGACAGGGGTAATCCCCGGGGAGCTGTTTTTT.

This clonotype was seen many times. This sequence joins TRBV7-2 and TRBJ2-3, with 12 nucleotides matching TRBD2. The CDR3 totals 15 residues. The junction had 6 bases not matched to a gene; V was cut back by 5 bases and J by 6 bases. The germline V gene has CDR1 SGHTA and CDR2 FQGNSA. In DNA form, the CDR3 reads TGTGCCAGCAGCAGCGGGACTAGCGGGTGGGATACGCAGTATTTT. Its translation is CASSSGTSGWDTQYF.

There are many counts of this clonotype. The chain is built from TRBV20-1 and TRBJ2-3; D is perhaps TRBD1 or TRBD2 (5 bases each). This CDR3 has 13 amino acids. The V and J ends lost 3 bases and 5 bases respectively, with 12 bases between them. The germline gives CDR1 DFQATT, CDR2 SNEGSKA (reference sequence). In nucleotides, the CDR3 is TGCAGTGCTAGGTTGGGGACGCTAGATACGCAGTATTTT. Protein sequence: CSARLGTLDTQYF.

This clonotype was detected many times. J is TRBJ2-1 and V is TRBV27, with 8 bases lining up with TRBD2. The CDR3 totals 14 residues. V shed 2 bases, J shed 4 bases, and the junction held 1 base outside the gene matches. Germline V gene sequence: CDR1 MNHEY, CDR2 SMNVEV (reference sequence). The CDR3 coding sequence is TGTGCCAGCAGTTTAGCTAGCGGGTACAATGAGCAGTTCTTC. Translated: CASSLASGYNEQFF.

This clonotype came up many times. V usage is TRBV5-1 and J usage is TRBJ2-7; D gene uncertain. There are 14 residues in the CDR3. Germline V gene sequence: CDR1 SGHRS, CDR2 YFSETQ. V was cut by 1 base and J by 6 bases, with 14 bases left in between. The CDR3 DNA sequence: TGCGCCAGCAGCTTGACGGACGAACAGAGCGAGCAGTACTTC. Its protein is CASSLTDEQSEQYF. Using reference TRBV5-1 and TRBJ2-7 for the parts outside the CDR3, the full variable domain is KAGVTQTPRYLIKTRGQQVTLSCSPISGHRSVSWYQQTPGQGLQFLFEYFSETQRNKGNFPGRFSGRQFSNSRSEMNVSTLELGDSALYLCASSLTDEQSEQYFGPGTRLTVT.

The sample holds many counts of this clonotype. The J gene is TRBJ2-7, the V gene TRBV7-8, with unresolved D. The CDR3 consists of 15 residues. Germline assignment: CDR1 SGHVS and CDR2 FQNEAQ. V was clipped by 1 base and J by 6 bases, with 16 bases between them. The CDR3 is CASSLVGSTGSEQYF. Here the CDR3 DNA reads TGTGCCAGCAGCTTAGTTGGCAGCACGGGCAGCGAGCAGTACTTC.

This clonotype was seen repeatedly, ten times or more. The chain recombines TRBV5-1 with TRBJ2-1; no firm D call. V was cut by 4 bases and J by 3 bases, with 23 bases left in between. Germline V gene lookup returns CDR1 SGHRS and CDR2 YFSETQ. The CDR3 sequence is 18 residues long. CDR3 protein: CASSPRPKQVLGYNEQFF. The CDR3 nucleotides are TGCGCCAGCAGCCCCCGCCCGAAGCAGGTTTTAGGCTACAATGAGCAGTTCTTC.

This clonotype was seen many times. The chain is built from TRBV20-1 and TRBJ1-6, with no clear D. CDR3 length: 13 amino acids. The germline CDR1 and CDR2 sequences are DFQATT and SNEGSKA (reference sequence). V lost 0 bases to trimming and J lost 13 bases, with 13 bases between them. The CDR3, as DNA: TGCAGTGCTAGAGACGTCTGGGTCGCCCCCCTCCACTTT. It encodes CSARDVWVAPLHF.

The chain employs TRBV29-1 and TRBJ1-2; 8 nucleotides match TRBD1. The CDR3 is made up of 13 amino acids. Germline CDR1 reads SQVTM; CDR2 reads ANQGSEA. V was pared by 6 bases and J by 5 bases, with 8 bases of the junction left unmatched. This CDR3 is CSVGGQEPYGYTF. The CDR3 DNA sequence: TGCAGCGTGGGGGGACAGGAACCTTATGGCTACACCTTC.

The chain uses TRBV18 and TRBJ1-1; D unclear. Germline values: CDR1 KGHSH, CDR2 LQKENI. V lost 3 bases and J lost 0, with 8 bases in between. The CDR3 sequence is 14 residues long. For the CDR3, the DNA is TGTGCCAGCTCACCCCAAGACATGAACACTGAAGCTTTCTTT. Its translation: CASSPQDMNTEAFF. The full variable domain, with the rest looked up from reference TRBV18 and TRBJ1-1, is NAGVMQNPRHLVRRRGQEARLRCSPMKGHSHVYWYRQLPEEGLKFMVYLQKENIIDESGMPKERFSAEFPKEGPSILRIQQVVRGDSAAYFCASSPQDMNTEAFFGQGTRLTVV.

This clonotype was counted between two and nine times. The chain uses TRBV7-8 and TRBJ2-7; 8 bases match TRBD1. The trim removed 1 base at V and 3 bases at J, leaving 5 bases unmatched. Per the germline V gene, CDR1 is SGHVS and CDR2 is FQNEAQ. There are 15 residues in the CDR3. This CDR3 reads CASSLVGQALYEQYF. The CDR3 coding sequence is TGTGCCAGCAGCTTAGTGGGACAGGCCCTCTACGAGCAGTACTTC.

This CDR3 reads CASSPLRTYSNQPQHF. CDR3 DNA sequence: TGTGCCAGCAGCCCCCTCAGGACATATAGCAATCAGCCCCAGCATTTT. The chain employs TRBV11-2 and TRBJ1-5; D is possibly TRBD1 (5 bases). This CDR3 region has 16 residues. Trimming cost V 5 bases and J 0 bases, with 14 bases left between them. The germline V gene has CDR1 SGHAT and CDR2 FQNNGV. The variable domain in full, with the rest retrieved from reference TRBV11-2 and TRBJ1-5, is EAGVAQSPRYKIIEKRQSVAFWCNPISGHATLYWYQQILGQGPKLLIQFQNNGVVDDSQLPKDRFSAERLKGVDSTLKIQPAKLEDSAVYLCASSPLRTYSNQPQHFGDGTRLSIL.

This clonotype was picked up many times. This chain uses TRBV20-1 with TRBJ2-7; 8 bases align to TRBD2. Losses at the gene ends were 2 bases for V and 6 bases for J; bases not matched to a gene: 9. CDR3 length equals 14 residues. Germline V gene sequence: CDR1 DFQATT, CDR2 SNEGSKA (reference sequence). The CDR3 loop is CSARTPGLGSEQYF. The DNA of the CDR3 is TGCAGTGCTAGAACCCCGGGACTAGGTTCCGAGCAGTACTTC.

This clonotype was seen repeatedly, ten times or more. This rearrangement joins TRBV20-1 to TRBJ2-3, with D unclear. Trimming shortened V by 5 bases and J by 0 bases, and 12 bases separated the two germline ends. The germline V gene encodes CDR1 DFQATT and CDR2 SNEGSKA (reference sequence). The CDR3 sequence is 14 residues long. CDR3 loop: CSALRSDSTDTQYF. The CDR3 DNA follows: TGCAGTGCTTTGAGGTCAGATAGCACAGATACGCAGTATTTT.

This clonotype showed up just a few times. The V call is TRBV7-2, the J call TRBJ1-4; D gene ambiguous. Germline V gene sequence: CDR1 SGHTA, CDR2 FQGNSA. V was trimmed by 5 bases and J by 3 bases, leaving 13 bases between them. The length of the CDR3 is 15 residues. The CDR3 here is CASSKTRASNEKLFF. DNA of the CDR3: TGTGCCAGCAGCAAGACGAGGGCTTCTAATGAAAAACTGTTTTTT.

This chain uses TRBV5-1 with TRBJ2-3, with D uncertain. CDR3 length equals 14 residues. Trimming cost V 6 bases and J 3 bases, with 14 bases left between them. The germline CDR1 and CDR2 sequences are SGHRS and YFSETQ. The CDR3 nucleotides read TGCGCCAGCACCCTTGGGGTCCAAACAGATACGCAGTATTTT. This translates into CASTLGVQTDTQYF.